The 7 T cell receptor beta chains given below trace back to one sample, sequenced in a study of Graves' ophthalmopathy and Graves' hyperthyroidism (dated by TCRdb to 2016 to 2018). Sequencing relied on an Illumina HiSeq 2000. For repertoire sequencing, TCR beta CDR3 regions were amplified from RNA transcripts. A first-round RT-PCR used HTBI primers with the Qiagen OneStep RT-PCR kit, followed by a second-round multiplex PCR, size selection and purification. The public reads were reanalyzed by TCRdb: fastp trimming at Q25, MiXCR alignment, in-frame beta chains only. Records with the same CDR3 protein are collapsed into one entry carrying the most frequent genes and DNA. The sample table holds approximately 210,000 distinct CDR3 sequences, of which 25% to 30% were seen once. Together, the top ten hold approximately 9.6% of the sample. Material: peripheral blood. Receptor source: a man aged 45-60 years with Graves' ophthalmopathy. Donor details come from another sample of the same person, matched by shared clones.

This clonotype appeared many times. This chain joins TRBV2 and TRBJ2-2; D remains ambiguous. Trimming left V 3 bases short and J 4 bases short, with 6 bases between. Germline V gene sequence: CDR1 SNHLY, CDR2 FYNNEI. This CDR3 is 13 amino acids long. In DNA, the CDR3 is TGTGCCAGCAGTGAGGGCCCCACCGGGGAGCTGTTTTTT. Translated, it gives CASSEGPTGELFF.

The chain is built from TRBV7-2 and TRBJ2-5, with D perhaps matching TRBD2 (6 bases). The V end lost 1 base, the J end lost 1 base, and 10 bases lay between the germline ends. The CDR3 is 15 residues long. Looked up from germline, CDR1 is SGHTA and CDR2 is FQGNSA. The CDR3 protein is CASSLGSGFQETQYF. CDR3 nucleotide sequence: TGTGCCAGCAGCTTAGGTAGCGGCTTCCAAGAGACCCAGTACTTC.

This clonotype was found once. The V gene is TRBV7-2, the J gene TRBJ1-1, with 7 bases that match TRBD1. Germline assignment: CDR1 SGHTA and CDR2 FQGNSA. The CDR3 runs 15 residues. The ends lost 5 bases at V and 0 bases at J; junction bases unmatched: 6. The CDR3 sequence: CASSPITGVNTEAFF. CDR3 DNA sequence: TGTGCCAGCAGCCCGATAACAGGGGTGAACACTGAAGCTTTCTTT.

The V gene is TRBV5-1, the J gene TRBJ1-5; possible D gene TRBD1, 5 bases. The CDR3 consists of 15 residues. The germline CDR1 and CDR2 sequences are SGHRS and YFSETQ. Trimming cost V 0 bases and J 8 bases, with 15 bases left between them. The CDR3 is CASSLGDGRGEPQHF. DNA for the CDR3: TGCGCCAGCAGCTTGGGGGACGGCAGAGGGGAGCCCCAGCATTTT.

This clonotype was counted at least ten times. The V and J genes are TRBV29-1 and TRBJ2-5; D might be TRBD2 (5 bases). Germline V CDR1 and CDR2: SQVTM, ANQGSEA. V gave up 4 bases and J gave up 2 bases, with 17 bases separating them. The CDR3 is 15 residues long. The chain's CDR3 is CSVARSGAGQETQYF. DNA for the CDR3: TGCAGCGTTGCGCGGAGCGGAGCAGGTCAAGAGACCCAGTACTTC. The full variable domain, in which reference TRBV29-1 and TRBJ2-5 provide the parts outside the CDR3, is SAVISQKPSRDICQRGTSLTIQCQVDSQVTMMFWYRQQPGQSLTLIATANQGSEATYESGFVIDKFPISRPNLTFSTLTVSNMSPEDSSIYLCSVARSGAGQETQYFGPGTRLLVL.

The genes are TRBV19 and TRBJ2-7; 11 bases fit TRBD2. CDR1 and CDR2 (germline): LNHDA, SQIVND (reference sequence). This CDR3 comprises 14 residues. Trimming took 9 bases from V and 3 from J; bases not matched to a gene: 7. CDR3 sequence reads: CASERGTSGYEQYF. CDR3 DNA sequence: TGTGCCAGCGAACGGGGGACTAGCGGCTACGAGCAGTACTTC.

Ten or more counts support this clonotype. The chain recombines TRBV5-1 with TRBJ1-1, with D unclear. Trimming cost V 0 bases and J 0 bases, with 9 bases left between them. Germline loops: CDR1 SGHRS, CDR2 YFSETQ. The CDR3 is made up of 15 amino acids. The CDR3: CASSLDFTVNTEAFF. The DNA of the CDR3 is TGCGCCAGCAGCTTGGACTTTACGGTGAACACTGAAGCTTTCTTT.